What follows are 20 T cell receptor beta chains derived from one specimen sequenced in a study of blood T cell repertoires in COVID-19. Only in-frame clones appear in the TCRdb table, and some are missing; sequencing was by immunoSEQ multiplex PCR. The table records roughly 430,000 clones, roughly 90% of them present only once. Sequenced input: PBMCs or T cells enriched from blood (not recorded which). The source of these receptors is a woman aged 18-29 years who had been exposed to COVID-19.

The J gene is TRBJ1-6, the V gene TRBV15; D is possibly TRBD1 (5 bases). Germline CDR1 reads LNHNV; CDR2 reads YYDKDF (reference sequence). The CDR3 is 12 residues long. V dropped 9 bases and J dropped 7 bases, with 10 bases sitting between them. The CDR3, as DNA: TGTGCCACTTCGACAGCAAATTCACCCCTCCACTTT. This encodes CATSTANSPLHF.

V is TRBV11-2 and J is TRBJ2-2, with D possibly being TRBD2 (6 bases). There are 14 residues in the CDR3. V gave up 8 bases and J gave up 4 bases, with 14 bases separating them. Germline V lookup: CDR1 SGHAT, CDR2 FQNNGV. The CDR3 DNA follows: TGTGCCAGCCGCGTATGGGGAGGCACCGGGGAGCTGTTTTTT. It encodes CASRVWGGTGELFF.

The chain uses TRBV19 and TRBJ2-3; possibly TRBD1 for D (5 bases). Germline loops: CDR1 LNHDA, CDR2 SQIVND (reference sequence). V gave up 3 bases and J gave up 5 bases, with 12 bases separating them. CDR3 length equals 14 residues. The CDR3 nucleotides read TGTGCCAGTAGTATCCAACTTACAGGAGATACGCAGTATTTT. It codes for CASSIQLTGDTQYF.

The CDR3 DNA is TGTGCCACCGGGTGGACATCTAATGAAAAACTGTTTTTT. Translated, it gives CATGWTSNEKLFF. The chain has TRBV15 and TRBJ1-4; D is possibly TRBD1 (5 bases). The CDR3 runs to 13 residues. V was pared by 8 bases and J by 3 bases, with 10 bases between. Germline lookup yields CDR1 LNHNV and CDR2 YYDKDF (reference sequence).

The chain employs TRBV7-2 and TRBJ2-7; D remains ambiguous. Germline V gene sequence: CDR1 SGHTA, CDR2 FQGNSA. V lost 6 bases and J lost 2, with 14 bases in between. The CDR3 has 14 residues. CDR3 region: CASRSSGGAYEQYF. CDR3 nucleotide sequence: TGTGCCAGCAGATCCTCTGGCGGAGCCTACGAGCAGTACTTC.

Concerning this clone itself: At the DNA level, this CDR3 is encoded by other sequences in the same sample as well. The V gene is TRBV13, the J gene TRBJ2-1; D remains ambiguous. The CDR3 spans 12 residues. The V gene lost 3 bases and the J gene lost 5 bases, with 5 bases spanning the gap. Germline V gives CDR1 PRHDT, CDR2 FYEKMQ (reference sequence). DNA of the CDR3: TGTGCCAGCAGCTTTCGGGACAATGAGCAGTTCTTC. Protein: CASSFRDNEQFF.

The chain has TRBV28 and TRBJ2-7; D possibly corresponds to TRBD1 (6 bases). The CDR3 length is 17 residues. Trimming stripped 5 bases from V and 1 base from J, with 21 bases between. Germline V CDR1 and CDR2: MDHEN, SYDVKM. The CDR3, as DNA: TGTGCCAGCAGTCCACCAGACTGGGGGCAGGGATCCTACGAGCAGTACTTC. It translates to CASSPPDWGQGSYEQYF.

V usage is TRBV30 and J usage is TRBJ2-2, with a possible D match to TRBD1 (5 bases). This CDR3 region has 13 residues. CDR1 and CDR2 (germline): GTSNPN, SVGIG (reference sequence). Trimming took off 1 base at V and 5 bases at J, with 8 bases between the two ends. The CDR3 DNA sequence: TGTGCCTGGAGTGCCCAGGGTACCGGGGAGCTGTTTTTT. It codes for CAWSAQGTGELFF.

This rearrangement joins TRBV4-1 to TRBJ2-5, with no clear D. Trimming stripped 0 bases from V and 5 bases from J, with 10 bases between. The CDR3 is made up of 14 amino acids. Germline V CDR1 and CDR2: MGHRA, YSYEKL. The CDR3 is CASSQEGSTETQYF. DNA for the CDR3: TGCGCCAGCAGCCAAGAGGGCAGTACGGAGACCCAGTACTTC.

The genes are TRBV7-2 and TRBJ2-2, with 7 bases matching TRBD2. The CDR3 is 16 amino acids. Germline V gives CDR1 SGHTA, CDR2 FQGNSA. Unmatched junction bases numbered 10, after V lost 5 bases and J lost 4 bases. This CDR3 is CASSNLAGAGTGELFF. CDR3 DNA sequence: TGTGCCAGCAGCAACCTCGCGGGAGCGGGCACCGGGGAGCTGTTTTTT.

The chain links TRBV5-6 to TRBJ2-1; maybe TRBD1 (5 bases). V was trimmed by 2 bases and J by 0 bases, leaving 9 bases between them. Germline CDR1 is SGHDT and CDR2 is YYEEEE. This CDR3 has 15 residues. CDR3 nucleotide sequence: TGTGCCAGCAGCTTTTACAGGAGCTCCTACAATGAGCAGTTCTTC. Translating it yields CASSFYRSSYNEQFF. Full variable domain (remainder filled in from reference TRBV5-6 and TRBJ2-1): DAGVTQSPTHLIKTRGQQVTLRCSPKSGHDTVSWYQQALGQGPQFIFQYYEEEERQRGNFPDRFSGHQFPNYSSELNVNALLLGDSALYLCASSFYRSSYNEQFFGPGTRLTVL.

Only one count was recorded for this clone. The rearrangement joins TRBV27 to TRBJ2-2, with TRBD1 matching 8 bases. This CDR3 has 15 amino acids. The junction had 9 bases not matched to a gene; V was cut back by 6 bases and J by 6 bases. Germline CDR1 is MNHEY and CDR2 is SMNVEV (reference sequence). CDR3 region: CASRPDQGASGELFF. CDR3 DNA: TGTGCCAGCAGGCCCGACCAGGGGGCGTCCGGGGAGCTGTTTTTT.

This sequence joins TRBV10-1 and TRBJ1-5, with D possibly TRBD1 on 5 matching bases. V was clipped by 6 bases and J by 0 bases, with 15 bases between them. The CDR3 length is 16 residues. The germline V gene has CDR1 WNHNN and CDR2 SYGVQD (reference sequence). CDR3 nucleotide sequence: TGCGCCAGCAGGGGGGGACTGTCCTTTAGCAATCAGCCCCAGCATTTT. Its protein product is CASRGGLSFSNQPQHF.

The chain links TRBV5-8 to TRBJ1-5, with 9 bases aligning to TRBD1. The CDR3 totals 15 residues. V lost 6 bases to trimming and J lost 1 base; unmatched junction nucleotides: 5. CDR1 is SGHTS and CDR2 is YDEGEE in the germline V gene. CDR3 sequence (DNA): TGTGCCAGCACCATGGGACAGGGAAGCAATCAGCCCCAGCATTTT. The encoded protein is CASTMGQGSNQPQHF.

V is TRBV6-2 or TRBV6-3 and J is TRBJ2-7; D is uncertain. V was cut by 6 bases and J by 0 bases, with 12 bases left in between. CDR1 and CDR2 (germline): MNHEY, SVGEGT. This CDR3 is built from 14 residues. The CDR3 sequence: CASSRTSLSYEQYF. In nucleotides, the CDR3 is TGTGCCAGCAGCCGTACGAGCCTCTCCTACGAGCAGTACTTC.

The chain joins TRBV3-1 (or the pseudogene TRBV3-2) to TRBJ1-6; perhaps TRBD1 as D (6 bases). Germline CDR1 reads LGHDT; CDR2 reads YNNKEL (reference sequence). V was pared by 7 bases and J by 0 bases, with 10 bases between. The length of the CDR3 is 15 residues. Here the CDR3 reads CASTQGSSYNSPLHF. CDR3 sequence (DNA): TGTGCCAGCACACAGGGAAGCTCCTATAATTCACCCCTCCACTTT.

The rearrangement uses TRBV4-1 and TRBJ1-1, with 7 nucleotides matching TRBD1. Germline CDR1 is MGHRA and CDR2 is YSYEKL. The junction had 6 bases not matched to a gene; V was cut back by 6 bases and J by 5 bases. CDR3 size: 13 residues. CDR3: CASSPTGWTEAFF. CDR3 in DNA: TGCGCCAGCAGTCCGACAGGGTGGACTGAAGCTTTCTTT.

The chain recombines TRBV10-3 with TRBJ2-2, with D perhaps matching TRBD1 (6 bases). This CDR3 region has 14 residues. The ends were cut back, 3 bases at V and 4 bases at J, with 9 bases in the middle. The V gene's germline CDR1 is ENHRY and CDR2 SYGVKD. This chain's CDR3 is CAISDRGTTGELFF. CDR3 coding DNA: TGTGCCATCAGTGATAGGGGGACCACCGGGGAGCTGTTTTTT.

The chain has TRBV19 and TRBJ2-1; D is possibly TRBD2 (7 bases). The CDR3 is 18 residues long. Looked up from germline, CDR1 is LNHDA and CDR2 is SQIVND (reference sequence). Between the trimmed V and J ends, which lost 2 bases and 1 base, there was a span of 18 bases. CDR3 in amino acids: CASSIPGGPLRSYNEQFF. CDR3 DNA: TGTGCCAGTAGTATACCCGGGGGGCCTCTGAGGTCCTACAATGAGCAGTTCTTC.

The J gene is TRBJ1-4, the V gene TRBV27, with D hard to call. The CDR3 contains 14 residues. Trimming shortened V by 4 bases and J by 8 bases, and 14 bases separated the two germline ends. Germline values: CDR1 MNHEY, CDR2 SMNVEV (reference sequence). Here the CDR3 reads CASSSGWSGEKLFF. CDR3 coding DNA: TGTGCCAGCAGTTCGGGTTGGTCGGGGGAAAAACTGTTTTTT.